Shown below are 16 T cell receptor beta chains from a single sample sequenced in a study of cytomegalovirus exposure and HLA in healthy donors. It was with 60 Vbeta and 13 Jbeta primers that the PCR ran. TCRdb keeps only in-frame clones here, not all; method: immunoSEQ multiplex PCR. The table lists over 200,000 clones, more than 85% of them singletons. Sequences were obtained from PBMCs. The receptors were sampled from a young woman in good health and CMV-seronegative.

The rearrangement uses TRBV7-2 and TRBJ1-1, with a weak D call TRBD1 (5 bases). The CDR3 is 13 amino acids. V lost 1 base and J 6 bases, leaving 9 bases between the germline ends. The germline V gene encodes CDR1 SGHTA and CDR2 FQGNSA. This CDR3 reads CASSLERGSEAFF. CDR3 DNA sequence: TGTGCCAGCAGCTTAGAAAGGGGATCTGAAGCTTTCTTT.

CDR3 DNA: TGCAGCGTTGACTTGGAGGATCGGAGGTACACTGAAGCTTTCTTT. This gives the protein CSVDLEDRRYTEAFF. The chain has TRBV29-1 and TRBJ1-1; no definite D call. CDR3 size: 15 residues. Germline V gene data show CDR1 as SQVTM and CDR2 as ANQGSEA. V lost 3 bases, J lost 3 bases, and 17 bases lay in between.

The rearrangement joins TRBV7-2 to TRBJ2-1; possible D gene TRBD1, 6 bases. Per germline, CDR1 SGHTA and CDR2 FQGNSA. The CDR3 has 13 residues. Trimming pared 7 bases from V and 7 bases from J, leaving 14 bases between. For the CDR3, the DNA is TGTGCCAGCAACCACAGGGTTGGAAATGAGCAGTTCTTC. As protein: CASNHRVGNEQFF.

V and J are TRBV2 and TRBJ2-1; the D gene is possibly TRBD1 (5 bases). The V gene lost 2 bases and the J gene lost 2 bases, with 16 bases spanning the gap. The CDR3 loop spans 17 amino acids. Germline-derived CDR1 and CDR2 are SNHLY and FYNNEI. The CDR3 sequence: CASSEYATGPTYNEQFF. CDR3 sequence (DNA): TGTGCCAGCAGTGAATACGCTACAGGTCCCACCTACAATGAGCAGTTCTTC. The variable domain in full, with the rest retrieved from reference TRBV2 and TRBJ2-1, is EPEVTQTPSHQVTQMGQEVILRCVPISNHLYFYWYRQILGQKVEFLVSFYNNEISEKSEIFDDQFSVERPDGSNFTLKIRSTKLEDSAMYFCASSEYATGPTYNEQFFGPGTRLTVL.

The chain is built from TRBV6-5 and TRBJ1-3; D gene unclear. Germline CDR1 is MNHEY and CDR2 is SVGAGI. This CDR3 has 11 residues. Trimming took off 5 bases at V and 8 bases at J, with 7 bases between the two ends. Here the CDR3 DNA reads TGTGCCAGCAGTGACGGGGACACCATATATTTT. Protein product: CASSDGDTIYF.

The chain combines TRBV7-9 with TRBJ1-2; D unclear. This CDR3 contains 17 residues. Trimming cost V 2 bases and J 3 bases, with 19 bases left between them. Germline CDR1 is SEHNR and CDR2 is FQNEAQ (reference sequence). Written as DNA, the CDR3 is TGTGCCAGCAGCTTAAAAGTTTCGGGTGTGAAAGACTATGGCTACACCTTC. Protein sequence: CASSLKVSGVKDYGYTF.

This clone was observed a single time. Written as DNA, the CDR3 is TGTGCCTGGAGTGTATCACTAGGTTTCTACGAGCAGTACTTC. It codes for CAWSVSLGFYEQYF. The chain combines TRBV30 with TRBJ2-7; a weak D match, TRBD2 (5 bases). Between the trimmed V and J ends, which lost 0 bases and 3 bases, there was a span of 12 bases. Germline V CDR1 and CDR2: GTSNPN, SVGIG (reference sequence). The CDR3 contains 14 residues.

This clone was found a few times. The rearrangement uses TRBV19 and TRBJ2-5, with 11 bases fitting TRBD2. Near its end, the DNA agrees better with TRBJ2-7, so the J call may be wrong. The germline CDR1 and CDR2 sequences are LNHDA and SQIVND (reference sequence). The CDR3 is made up of 15 amino acids. CDR3 protein: CASSISLAGGYEQYF. The CDR3 coding sequence is TGTGCCAGTAGTATCAGTCTAGCGGGGGGATACGAGCAGTACTTC.

This sequence joins TRBV19 and TRBJ1-1; 7 nucleotides match TRBD1. Germline CDR1 LNHDA, CDR2 SQIVND (reference sequence). The CDR3 loop spans 12 amino acids. J gave up 8 bases and V 8 bases, and 8 bases lay outside the gene matches. Here the CDR3 DNA reads TGTGCCAGTCGACAGGGATCGGTGGAAGCTTTCTTT. Amino acid sequence: CASRQGSVEAFF. The whole variable domain, remainder taken from reference TRBV19 and TRBJ1-1, is DGGITQSPKYLFRKEGQNVTLSCEQNLNHDAMYWYRQDPGQGLRLIYYSQIVNDFQKGDIAEGYSVSREKKESFPLTVTSAQKNPTAFYLCASRQGSVEAFFGQGTRLTVV.

V is TRBV2 and J is TRBJ1-4; TRBD1 matches 7 bases. Germline V lookup: CDR1 SNHLY, CDR2 FYNNEI. The CDR3 is 16 amino acids. J was trimmed by 0 bases and V by 3 bases; bases with no gene match: 4. CDR3 in amino acids: CASSEWQGATNEKLFF. CDR3 bases: TGTGCCAGCAGTGAGTGGCAGGGGGCAACTAATGAAAAACTGTTTTTT.

This rearrangement joins TRBV7-9 to TRBJ2-2, with TRBD2 identical over 9 bases. CDR1 and CDR2 from the germline V gene are SEHNR and FQNEAQ (reference sequence). The CDR3 runs to 18 residues. The trim removed 2 bases at V and 6 bases at J, leaving 13 bases unmatched. The CDR3 bases are TGTGCCAGCAGCTTACGAGAGGGTAGCGGGGGACCACCCGGGGAGCTGTTTTTT. This encodes CASSLREGSGGPPGELFF.

V and J are TRBV7-5 and TRBJ1-1. TRBV7-5 is noted as a pseudogene. This CDR3 has 16 residues. CDR3 sequence (DNA): TGTGCCAGAAGCCTGGACTGGATGTTCATGAACACTGAAGCTTTCTTT. Residues: CARSLDWMFMNTEAFF.

V and J are TRBV14 and TRBJ2-3, with 10 bases matching TRBD2. V trimming: 3 bases; J trimming: 4 bases; junction bases outside the gene matches: 10. Germline loops: CDR1 SGHDN, CDR2 FVKESK. The CDR3 is 17 residues long. CDR3 region: CASSHERGGMVADTQYF. Here the CDR3 DNA reads TGTGCCAGCAGCCATGAGCGGGGGGGCATGGTTGCAGATACGCAGTATTTT.

In DNA form, the CDR3 reads TGTGCCAGCAACCTTTCCCCACTTTCTAACTATGGCTACACCTTC. Translated: CASNLSPLSNYGYTF. V and J are TRBV7-2 and TRBJ1-2; D remains unclear. Trimming removed 7 bases from V and 0 bases from J, with 15 bases in between. This CDR3 has 15 residues. Germline V gene sequence: CDR1 SGHTA, CDR2 FQGNSA.

This clone was counted between two and nine times. V and J are TRBV19 and TRBJ2-7; 8 positions agree with TRBD1. V trimming: 5 bases; J trimming: 3 bases; junction bases outside the gene matches: 3. CDR1 is LNHDA, CDR2 SQIVND, per germline (reference sequence). The CDR3 has 13 residues. The CDR3 DNA sequence: TGTGCCAGTAGTCCGGACAGGGACTACGAGCAGTACTTC. Translated, it gives CASSPDRDYEQYF.

This chain links TRBV6-5 with TRBJ1-1; D may be TRBD1 (6 bases). This CDR3 is 14 amino acids long. Germline loops: CDR1 MNHEY, CDR2 SVGAGI. The V end lost 5 bases, the J end lost 0 bases, and 10 bases lay between the germline ends. The CDR3 spells CASSHREMNTEAFF. Written as DNA, the CDR3 is TGTGCCAGCAGTCACAGGGAAATGAACACTGAAGCTTTCTTT.